This TCR beta chain was recorded in a study of OX40 agonist ivuxolimab in advanced cancers. Overall study context: Aged roughly 23 to 90 with a mean of roughly 65 years, they were 82.7% male. Overall study findings and caveats: Near-lowest levels of clonal expansion characterized partial responders at 0.1-3.0 mg/kg.

Anyone with autoimmune disease history or systemic immunosuppression was excluded. For this clone: The antigen remains unidentified.

Generated by immunoSEQ multiplex PCR, the TCRdb table keeps only in-frame clones and is missing some. The top ten clones hold about 0.2% of a sample with under 90,000 clones, around nine tenths of them seen once. The sequenced sample was CD4+ or CD8+ T cells sorted from blood, obtained in a trial of the OX40 agonist ivuxolimab. This receptor was obtained from an adult with an advanced solid tumor such as melanoma, head and neck, liver or kidney cancer.

CDR3 coding DNA: TGTGCCAGCAGCTGGACCGTCGGGTATGGCTACACCTTC. This translates into CASSWTVGYGYTF. The chain employs TRBV6-5 and TRBJ1-2; no definite D call. The V end was cut by 6 bases, the J end by 5 bases, with 13 bases between. CDR3 length: 13 residues. Germline CDR1 and CDR2: MNHEY and SVGAGI.